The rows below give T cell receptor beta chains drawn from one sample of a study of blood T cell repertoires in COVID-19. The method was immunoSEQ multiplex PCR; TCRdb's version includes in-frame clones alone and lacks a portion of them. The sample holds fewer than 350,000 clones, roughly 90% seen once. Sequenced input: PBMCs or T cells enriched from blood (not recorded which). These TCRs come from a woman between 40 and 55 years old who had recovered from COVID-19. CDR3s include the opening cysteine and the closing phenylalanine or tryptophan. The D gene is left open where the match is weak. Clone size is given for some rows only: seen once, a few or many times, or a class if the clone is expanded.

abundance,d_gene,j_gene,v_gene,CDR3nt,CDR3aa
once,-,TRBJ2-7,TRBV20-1,TGCAGTGCTAGACCATACGAGCAGTACTTC,CSARPYEQYF
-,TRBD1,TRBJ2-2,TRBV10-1,TGCGCCAGCACCCGGGACAGGGTCACCGGGGAGCTGTTTTTT,CASTRDRVTGELFF
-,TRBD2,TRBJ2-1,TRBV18,TGTGCCAGCTCTCCACCACCGGGACTAGCGGGAGCTTCCTACAATGAGCAGTTCTTC,CASSPPPGLAGASYNEQFF
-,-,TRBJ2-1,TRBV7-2,TGTGCCAGCAGCTTAACCGGGAGAACCGACAATGAGCAGTTCTTC,CASSLTGRTDNEQFF
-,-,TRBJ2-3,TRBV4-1,TGCGCCAGCAGCCAAGATGAGGATAGCACAGATACGCAGTATTTT,CASSQDEDSTDTQYF
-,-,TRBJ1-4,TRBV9,TGTGCCAGCAGCGCCGGAGAGGGTATATGGGAAAAACTGTTTTTT,CASSAGEGIWEKLFF
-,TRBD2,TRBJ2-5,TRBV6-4,TGTGCCAGCAGTGGCCCCCCGACTAGCGGGGGCCAAGAGACCCAGTACTTC,CASSGPPTSGGQETQYF
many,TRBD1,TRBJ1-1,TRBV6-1,TGTGCCAGCAGTGAAGCGCCACAGGGGCTCACTGAAGCTTTCTTT,CASSEAPQGLTEAFF
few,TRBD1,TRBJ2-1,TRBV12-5,TGTGCTAGTGGTTTGGGGGACAGGAACAATGAGCAGTTCTTC,CASGLGDRNNEQFF
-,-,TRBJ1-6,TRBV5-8,TGTGCCAGCAGCTTGGCGGAGGTTGGGTACTCACCCCTCCACTTT,CASSLAEVGYSPLHF
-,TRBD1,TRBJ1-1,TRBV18,TGTGCCAGCTCACCAGGGCTCGGACAGGGTCTCACTGAAGCTTTCTTT,CASSPGLGQGLTEAFF
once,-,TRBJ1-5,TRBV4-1,TGCGCCAGCAGCCTCCTTGGCGGACAGCCCCAGCATTTT,CASSLLGGQPQHF
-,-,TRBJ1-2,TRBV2,TGTGCCAGCACATTTGCAGGGAACGATGGCTACACCTTC,CASTFAGNDGYTF
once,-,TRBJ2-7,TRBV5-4,TGTGCCAGCAGCTTCCCCAACCTTATACCACGGGAGGAGCAGTACTTC,CASSFPNLIPREEQYF
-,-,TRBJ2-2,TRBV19,TGTGCCAGTAGGACAGGGAACACCGGGGAGCTGTTTTTT,CASRTGNTGELFF
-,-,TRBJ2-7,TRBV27,TGTGCCAGCAGTTTACGGGCGGGGTTCTCCTACGAGCAGTACTTC,CASSLRAGFSYEQYF
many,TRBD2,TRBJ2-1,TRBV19,TGTGCCAGTAGTATCACTAGCGGCATCTACAATGAGCAGTTCTTC,CASSITSGIYNEQFF
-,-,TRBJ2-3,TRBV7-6,TGTGCCAGCAGCTTAGCGCGAAGGGGGACAGATACGCAGTATTTT,CASSLARRGTDTQYF
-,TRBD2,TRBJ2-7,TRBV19,TGTGCCAGTAGTATAGGACTAGCGGCCTACGAGCAGTACTTC,CASSIGLAAYEQYF
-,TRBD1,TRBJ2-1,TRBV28,TGTGCCAGCAGTTCCCTCGGGACAGGGACTAATGAGCAGTTCTTC,CASSSLGTGTNEQFF
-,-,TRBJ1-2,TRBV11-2,TGTGCCAGCAGCTCAATCGTGGCTCGCGGGACGTTGAATGGCTACACCTTC,CASSSIVARGTLNGYTF
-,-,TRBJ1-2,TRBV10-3,TGTGCCACTGCTGACAGTAACTATGGCTACACCTTC,CATADSNYGYTF
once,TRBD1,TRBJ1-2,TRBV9,TGTGCCAGCAGCACAAGCCGGGACAGGATCTATGGCTACACCTTC,CASSTSRDRIYGYTF
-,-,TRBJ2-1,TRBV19,TGTGCCATTAGTGGGGTAACAGGGCCCTACAATGAGCAGTTCTTC,CAISGVTGPYNEQFF
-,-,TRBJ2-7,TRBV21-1,TGTGCCAGCAGCAAAAGGGGGACTAGCGGGGGGCCCCACGAGCAGTACTTC,CASSKRGTSGGPHEQYF
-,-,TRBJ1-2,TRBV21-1,TGTGCCACCTCCATACAACCCCCAGCGGGCTACACCTTC,CATSIQPPAGYTF
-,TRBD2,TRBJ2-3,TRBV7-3,TGTGCCAGCAGCTCCATACCCCAGGGGGGAGTTAGCGGGGGGCGCACAGATACGCAGTATTTT,CASSSIPQGGVSGGRTDTQYF
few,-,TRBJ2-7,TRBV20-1,TGCAGGCCGACAGTTTCCTACGAGCAGTACTTC,CRPTVSYEQYF
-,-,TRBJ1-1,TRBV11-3,TGTGCCAGCAGCTTAGATAGTTACCCCAAAGCTTTCTTT,CASSLDSYPKAFF
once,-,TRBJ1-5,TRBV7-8,TGTGCCAGCAGCTTCCAACAGGATCAGCCCCAGCATTTT,CASSFQQDQPQHF
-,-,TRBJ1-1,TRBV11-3,TGTGCCAGCAGCCGGGGTCAGGGGCCCATGAACACTGAAGCTTTCTTT,CASSRGQGPMNTEAFF
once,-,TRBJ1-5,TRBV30,TGTGCCTGGAGTGCGCAGAGCAATCAGCCCCAGCATTTT,CAWSAQSNQPQHF
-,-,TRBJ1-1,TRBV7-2,TGTGCCAGCAGCTTAGCTTCAGGTAACACTGAAGCTTTCTTT,CASSLASGNTEAFF
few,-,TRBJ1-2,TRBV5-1,TGCGCCAGCAGCTTGGTGGCAGGGTATGGCTACACCTTC,CASSLVAGYGYTF
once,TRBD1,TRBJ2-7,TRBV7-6,TGTGCCAGCAGCTTAGGGACAGGGTACGAGCAGTACTTC,CASSLGTGYEQYF
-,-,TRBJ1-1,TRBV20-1,TGCAGTGCTAGTTCCCCGGGACTTCGGAAGGGAGTAGCTGAAGCTTTCTTT,CSASSPGLRKGVAEAFF
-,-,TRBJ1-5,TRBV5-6,TGTGCCAGCAGCCTGTCAACAGGGTACCAGCCCCAGCATTTT,CASSLSTGYQPQHF
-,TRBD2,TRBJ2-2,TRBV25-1,TGTGCCAGCAGTGTGAGCGGGAGGGGAGGCGGGGAGCTGTTTTTT,CASSVSGRGGGELFF
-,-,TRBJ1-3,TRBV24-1,TGTGCCACCAGTGATGGGGACTTTTATGGAAACACCATATATTTT,CATSDGDFYGNTIYF
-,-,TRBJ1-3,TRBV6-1,TGTGCCAGCAGTGAAGGGCGGGTTGGTGGAAACACCATATATTTT,CASSEGRVGGNTIYF
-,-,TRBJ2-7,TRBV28,TGTGCCAGCAGAATAGCTTCTCGCGAGCAGTACTTC,CASRIASREQYF
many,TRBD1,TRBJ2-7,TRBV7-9,TGTGCCAGCAGCTTAACAGGGGACTACGAGCAGTACTTC,CASSLTGDYEQYF
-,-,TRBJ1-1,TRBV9,TGTGCCAGCAGCGTAGGCGGGAGCACTGAAGCTTTCTTT,CASSVGGSTEAFF
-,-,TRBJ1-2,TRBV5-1,TGCGCCAGCAGCTTGGGAGACACCAAAAGGGGCTATGGCTACACCTTC,CASSLGDTKRGYGYTF
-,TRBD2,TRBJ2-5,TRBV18,TGTGCCAGCTCACTTAGCGGGAGGGAAGAGACCCAGTACTTC,CASSLSGREETQYF
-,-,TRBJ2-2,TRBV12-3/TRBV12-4,TGTGCCAGCAGGTCCAACGGGGAGCTGTTTTTT,CASRSNGELFF
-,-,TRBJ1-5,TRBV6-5,TGTGCCAGCAGCCGACAGGAAAATCAGCCCCAGCATTTT,CASSRQENQPQHF
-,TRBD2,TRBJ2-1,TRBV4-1,TGCGCCAGCAGCCAAGTCCAGCGGGAGGGCAATGAGCAGTTCTTC,CASSQVQREGNEQFF
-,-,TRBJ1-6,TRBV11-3,TGTGCCAGCAGCTTAGGGCAGTCAACACCCCTCCACTTT,CASSLGQSTPLHF
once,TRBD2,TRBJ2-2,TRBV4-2,TGTGCCAGCAGCCAAGAGCCTAGCGGGAGTACCGGGGAGCTGTTTTTT,CASSQEPSGSTGELFF
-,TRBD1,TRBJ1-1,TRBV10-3,TGTGCCATCAGGAGGGGACAGGACACTGAAGCTTTCTTT,CAIRRGQDTEAFF
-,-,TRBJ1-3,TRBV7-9,TGTGCCAGCAGCTTAGGACTCTCTGGAAACACCATATATTTT,CASSLGLSGNTIYF
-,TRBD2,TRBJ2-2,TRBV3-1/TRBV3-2,TGTGCCAGCAGCAGAACAGGACTAGCGGGAGGTGGCGGGGAGCTGTTTTTT,CASSRTGLAGGGGELFF
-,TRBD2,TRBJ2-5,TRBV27,TGTGCCAGCAGTTGGGGACTAGCGGGGCCACAAGAGACCCAGTACTTC,CASSWGLAGPQETQYF
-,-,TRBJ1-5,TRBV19,TGTGCCAGTAGTCGGTCCCGGGAGGGCAATCAGCCCCAGCATTTT,CASSRSREGNQPQHF
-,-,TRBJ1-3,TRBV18,TGTGCCAGCTCAGCCAAGGGGGTTCCCGGAAACACCATATATTTT,CASSAKGVPGNTIYF
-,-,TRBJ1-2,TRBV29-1,TGCAGCGTTGAAGAGAGGGTCAAAAACTATGGCTACACCTTC,CSVEERVKNYGYTF
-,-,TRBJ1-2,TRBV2,TGTGCCAGCAGTGATGGTCAGGGCTATGGCTACACCTTC,CASSDGQGYGYTF
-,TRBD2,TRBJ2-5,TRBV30,TGTGCCTGGAGTGCGGGGGGGGGTGGAGAGACCCAGTACTTC,CAWSAGGGGETQYF
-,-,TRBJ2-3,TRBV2,TGTGCCAGCAGTGTACAGGGAGATACGCAGTATTTT,CASSVQGDTQYF